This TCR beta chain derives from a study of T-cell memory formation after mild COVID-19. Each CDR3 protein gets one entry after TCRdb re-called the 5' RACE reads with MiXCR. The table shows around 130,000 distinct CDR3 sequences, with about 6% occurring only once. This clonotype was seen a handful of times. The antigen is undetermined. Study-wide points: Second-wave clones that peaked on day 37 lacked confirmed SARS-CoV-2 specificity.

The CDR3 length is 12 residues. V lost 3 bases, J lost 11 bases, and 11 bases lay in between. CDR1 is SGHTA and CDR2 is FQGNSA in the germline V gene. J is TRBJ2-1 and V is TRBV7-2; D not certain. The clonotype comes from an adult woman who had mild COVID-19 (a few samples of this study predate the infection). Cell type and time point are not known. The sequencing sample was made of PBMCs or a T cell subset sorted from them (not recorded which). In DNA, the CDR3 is TGTGCCAGCAGCTTCTTAACCCAGCAGCAGTTCTTC. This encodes CASSFLTQQQFF.